The clone carrying this T cell receptor (beta chain) was seen ten or more times. No antigen is known for it. Trimming stripped 3 bases from V and 0 bases from J, with 11 bases between. The CDR3 length is 15 residues. Germline CDR1 reads SGHTA; CDR2 reads FQGNSA. This sample is drawn from a study of glioma-infiltrating T cells. The study's findings and limits: Above-expected tissue-blood divergence occurred in all gliomas, most in low-grade ones.

Amplification of TCR alpha and beta CDR3 regions from RNA used iRepertoire nested multiplex PCR. Tissue mRNA or PBMC total RNA, about 90-400 ng, went into one-step reverse transcription and amplification. TCRdb ran MiXCR on the multiplex PCR reads and lists one entry per CDR3 protein. The sample holds some 6,000 distinct CDR3 sequences, roughly 30% seen once. The chain joins TRBV7-2 to TRBJ1-1, with a possible D match to TRBD1 (5 bases). This sequence was found in a human donor with low-grade glioma or glioblastoma, undergoing nonglioma brain surgery, or in good health (not recorded which). The sample taken for sequencing was glioma tissue, nonneoplastic brain tissue, or PBMCs (not recorded which). The CDR3 DNA is TGTGCCAGCAGCTTGGTGGCGGACATGAACACTGAAGCTTTCTTT. This codes for CASSLVADMNTEAFF.